This TCR beta chain stems from a study of blood T cell repertoires in COVID-19. On the study more broadly: The samples span acute and convalescent COVID-19 from the United States, Italy and Spain. T cells, B-cell-depleted T cells, or PBMCs provided the cDNA or gDNA that served as material.

Germline CDR1 and CDR2: SGHDN and FVKESK. V lost 3 bases to trimming and J lost 7 bases; unmatched junction nucleotides: 5. This CDR3 contains 14 residues. As handled by the study authors: Estimation of nucleated cell counts relied on the amplification of reference gene primers. TCRdb's table, derived via immunoSEQ multiplex PCR, lists solely in-frame clones and lacks some. V, J and clone size derive from that table, while D and trimming were established from the DNA sequence. The profile covers 63,000 or so clones, with about 81% appearing a single time and more than 10% taken by the ten largest. This TCR derives from a human donor in a cohort sampled during active COVID-19. Material: peripheral blood. V usage is TRBV14 and J usage is TRBJ1-4, with 7 nucleotides matching TRBD1. The DNA of the CDR3 is TGTGCCAGCAGCCAGCAGGGGGACGGTGAAAAACTGTTTTTT. It codes for CASSQQGDGEKLFF.